A selection of T cell receptor beta chains follows, all from one sample in a study of T cell responses to AZD1222 COVID-19 vaccine. The repertoire was sequenced with immunoSEQ multiplex PCR; TCRdb's copy has only in-frame clones and lacks some. The sample consists of about 84,000 clones, around 87% of them appearing once. This sample comprised peripheral blood, obtained on day 0 of AZD1222 vaccination. Source of these receptors: an adult in good health. Each CDR3 is given with its conserved first and last residue. A D gene is named only where the DNA matches it firmly. Clone size is stated in some rows and not others, as once, few, many or a class when expanded.

V gene	D gene	J gene	clone size	CDR3 protein	CDR3 DNA
TRBV7-2	TRBD2	TRBJ2-2	NA	CASSSGLAGGYYTGELFF	TGTGCCAGCAGTTCCGGACTAGCGGGAGGTTACTACACCGGGGAGCTGTTTTTT
TRBV25-1	NA	TRBJ2-1	NA	CASSDPPEQFF	TGTGCCAGCAGTGACCCCCCAGAGCAGTTCTTC
TRBV9	NA	TRBJ2-2	NA	CASSPDTGELFF	TGTGCCAGCAGCCCGGACACCGGGGAGCTGTTTTTT
TRBV5-4	NA	TRBJ2-7	NA	CASSLTVTSSYEQYF	TGTGCCAGCAGCTTGACCGTGACGTCTTCCTACGAGCAGTACTTC
TRBV6-6	NA	TRBJ2-7	NA	CAAEGDYEQYF	TGTGCCGCCGAAGGGGACTACGAGCAGTACTTC
TRBV6-5	TRBD1	TRBJ2-2	NA	CASSNRGLSTGELFF	TGTGCCAGCAGCAACAGGGGTTTAAGCACCGGGGAGCTGTTTTTT
TRBV13	TRBD2	TRBJ2-7	once	CASSLAGGTYEQYF	TGTGCCAGCAGCTTAGCGGGAGGGACCTACGAGCAGTACTTC
TRBV19	NA	TRBJ2-7	NA	CASSMDGGGLYEQYF	TGTGCCAGTAGTATGGATGGTGGGGGCCTCTACGAGCAGTACTTC
TRBV25-1	NA	TRBJ2-7	NA	CASSLYEQYF	TGTGCCAGCAGCCTCTACGAGCAGTACTTC
TRBV2	NA	TRBJ1-5	NA	CASRAGSNQPQHF	TGTGCCAGCAGGGCGGGGAGCAATCAGCCCCAGCATTTT
TRBV6-5	NA	TRBJ2-7	once	CASSYGSGYPSYEQYF	TGTGCCAGCAGTTACGGGTCGGGCTATCCGTCCTACGAGCAGTACTTC
TRBV28	NA	TRBJ1-6	NA	CASSSLRQDNSPLHF	TGTGCCAGCAGTTCCCTCCGACAGGACAATTCACCCCTCCACTTT
TRBV2	TRBD2	TRBJ2-2	NA	CASKGRANTGELFF	TGTGCCAGCAAGGGGAGGGCGAACACCGGGGAGCTGTTTTTT
TRBV11-2	TRBD1	TRBJ1-1	NA	CASSLYAHRDRGPNTEAFF	TGTGCCAGCAGCTTATATGCCCACCGGGACAGGGGCCCGAACACTGAAGCTTTCTTT
TRBV5-1	TRBD2	TRBJ2-2	NA	CASSLAYLAGNTGELFF	TGCGCCAGCAGCTTGGCGTACTTAGCGGGGAACACCGGGGAGCTGTTTTTT
TRBV24-1	TRBD2	TRBJ2-3	NA	CATSDPGLAGVRTDTQYF	TGTGCCACCAGTGATCCTGGACTAGCGGGAGTGCGGACAGATACGCAGTATTTT
TRBV6-1	NA	TRBJ2-2	NA	CASSEEGHSNTGELFF	TGTGCCAGCAGTGAGGAAGGTCACTCGAACACCGGGGAGCTGTTTTTT
TRBV19	NA	TRBJ2-1	NA	CPLTGQPAGEQFF	TGTCCCCTCACCGGGCAACCGGCCGGTGAGCAGTTCTTC
TRBV29-1	NA	TRBJ1-2	NA	CSVATRDFTFANYGYTF	TGCAGCGTGGCGACAAGAGATTTCACCTTTGCTAACTATGGCTACACCTTC
TRBV7-6	TRBD1	TRBJ1-5	NA	CASSLSTGTANQPQHF	TGTGCCAGCAGCCTAAGCACCGGGACAGCTAATCAGCCCCAGCATTTT
TRBV15	TRBD1	TRBJ2-7	once	CATSRTGSYEQYF	TGTGCCACCAGCAGGACAGGGTCCTACGAGCAGTACTTC
TRBV4-1	NA	TRBJ2-2	NA	CASSQRADTGELFF	TGCGCCAGCAGCCAAAGAGCGGACACCGGGGAGCTGTTTTTT
TRBV7-3	TRBD2	TRBJ2-1	NA	CASSLGGRDEQFF	TGTGCCAGCAGCTTAGGAGGGAGGGATGAGCAGTTCTTC
TRBV5-5	NA	TRBJ2-1	NA	CASSLTDGSGGNEQFF	TGTGCCAGCAGCCTCACAGACGGGTCGGGTGGGAATGAGCAGTTCTTC
TRBV6-5	NA	TRBJ2-7	NA	CASSYSERNNSYEQYF	TGTGCCAGCAGTTACTCGGAGCGGAACAATTCCTACGAGCAGTACTTC
TRBV6-7	NA	TRBJ2-5	NA	CASSFRGINNETQYF	TGTGCCAGCAGTTTTCGGGGAATTAACAATGAGACCCAGTACTTC
TRBV28	TRBD2	TRBJ2-5	NA	CASSGRAEETQYF	TGTGCCAGTAGCGGGAGGGCCGAAGAGACCCAGTACTTC
TRBV6-5	NA	TRBJ2-5	NA	CASARAGGETQYF	TGTGCCAGCGCCCGGGCGGGCGGAGAGACCCAGTACTTC
TRBV7-2	NA	TRBJ2-5	NA	CASSLSVRGQTQYF	TGTGCCAGCAGCTTATCAGTAAGAGGGCAGACCCAGTACTTC
TRBV28	NA	TRBJ1-5	NA	CASSPGGTGNQPQHF	TGTGCCAGCAGTCCCGGGGGGACGGGCAATCAGCCCCAGCATTTT
TRBV4-3	TRBD2	TRBJ2-7	once	CASSQGILAGVYEQYF	TGCGCCAGCAGCCAAGGAATCCTAGCGGGAGTCTACGAGCAGTACTTC
TRBV2	NA	TRBJ2-7	NA	CASSGRQVSYEQYF	TGTGCCAGCAGTGGGAGACAGGTATCCTACGAGCAGTACTTC
TRBV24-1	NA	TRBJ2-2	once	CATSDLKGLTGELFF	TGTGCCACCAGTGATTTAAAAGGGTTGACCGGGGAGCTGTTTTTT
TRBV6-2/TRBV6-3	NA	TRBJ2-7	NA	CASSYLLTGRYEQYF	TGTGCCAGCAGTTACCTCTTGACAGGGAGGTACGAGCAGTACTTC
TRBV7-9	NA	TRBJ2-5	NA	CASSLLGRGVETQYF	TGTGCCAGCAGCTTATTAGGCAGGGGCGTGGAGACCCAGTACTTC
TRBV28	NA	TRBJ2-1	NA	CASSGLPGRNEQFF	TGTGCCAGCAGCGGCCTCCCCGGGCGGAATGAGCAGTTCTTC
TRBV2	TRBD1	TRBJ1-4	many	CASSERPSWTGETTNEKLFF	TGTGCCAGCAGTGAACGTCCATCATGGACAGGGGAAACAACTAATGAAAAACTGTTTTTT
TRBV5-1	NA	TRBJ1-2	NA	CASSPEGRNYGYTF	TGCGCCAGCAGCCCCGAGGGACGGAACTATGGCTACACCTTC
TRBV6-6	TRBD2	TRBJ2-2	NA	CASSYGTTANTGELFF	TGTGCCAGCAGTTATGGGACTACCGCGAACACCGGGGAGCTGTTTTTT
TRBV19	TRBD1	TRBJ2-7	NA	CASSMSRDSHYEQYF	TGTGCCAGTAGTATGAGCCGGGACAGCCACTACGAGCAGTACTTC
TRBV19	NA	TRBJ2-3	NA	CASSDTGFRTDTQYF	TGTGCCAGTAGTGATACAGGGTTCCGCACAGATACGCAGTATTTT
TRBV7-9	NA	TRBJ2-7	NA	CASSFEATVQYF	TGTGCCAGCAGCTTCGAGGCTACCGTGCAGTACTTC
TRBV27	TRBD1	TRBJ1-1	few	CASRKRAGTGDITEAFF	TGTGCCAGCAGAAAACGCGCCGGGACAGGGGATATCACTGAAGCTTTCTTT
TRBV25-1	TRBD1	TRBJ1-5	NA	CASSLDRGRAMHF	TGTGCCAGCAGTCTGGACAGGGGGCGAGCTATGCATTTT
TRBV12-3/TRBV12-4	NA	TRBJ2-5	NA	CASKKDETQYF	TGTGCCAGCAAAAAGGATGAGACCCAGTACTTC
TRBV30	NA	TRBJ1-1	NA	CAWLQENTEAFF	TGTGCCTGGTTACAGGAGAACACTGAAGCTTTCTTT
TRBV30	TRBD1	TRBJ1-4	NA	CASTGERGEKLFF	TGTGCCTCAACAGGGGAGCGAGGTGAAAAACTGTTTTTT
TRBV10-3	NA	TRBJ1-1	NA	CAIRTQNAEAFF	TGTGCCATCCGAACCCAAAACGCTGAAGCTTTCTTT
TRBV18	NA	TRBJ2-7	NA	CASSEMGPGADYEQYF	TGTGCCAGCTCGGAGATGGGGCCGGGAGCCGATTACGAGCAGTACTTC
TRBV19	NA	TRBJ1-5	NA	CASSNGQGRNQPQHF	TGTGCCAGTAGTAACGGGCAGGGGAGGAATCAGCCCCAGCATTTT
TRBV30	TRBD1	TRBJ2-2	NA	CAWSGGQGAYTGELFF	TGTGCCTGGAGTGGTGGACAGGGGGCGTACACCGGGGAGCTGTTTTTT
TRBV2	NA	TRBJ2-7	NA	CASSHKGPSYEQYF	TGTGCCAGCAGCCACAAGGGACCGAGCTACGAGCAGTACTTC
TRBV4-1	TRBD1	TRBJ1-2	once	CASSQDGQGHYGYTF	TGCGCCAGCAGCCAAGATGGACAGGGGCACTATGGCTACACCTTC
TRBV5-1	TRBD1	TRBJ1-4	NA	CASSLAGTASEKLFF	TGCGCCAGCAGCTTGGCCGGGACAGCGTCGGAAAAACTGTTTTTT
TRBV30	NA	TRBJ2-5	NA	CAWGGRRYQETQYF	TGTGCCTGGGGGGGACGGCGGTACCAAGAGACCCAGTACTTC